This TCR beta chain was captured in a study of T cells after yellow fever vaccination. The V end lost 8 bases, the J end lost 5 bases, and 9 bases lay between the germline ends. This CDR3 is 12 amino acids long. CDR1 is LGHNA and CDR2 is YSLEER in the germline V gene. TCRdb itself ran the 5' RACE reads through MiXCR, one entry per CDR3 protein. The top ten hold 2.5% to 4% of the sample, which has around 340,000 distinct CDR3 sequences, roughly an eighth seen once. This clonotype was detected a few times. The specimen comprised CD4+ T cells sorted from PBMCs, sampled 15 days after the yellow fever booster vaccination. The chain has TRBV4-3 and TRBJ2-2; D not resolved. The receptor was isolated from a man between 18 and 35 years old who received the YFV17D yellow fever vaccine. The DNA for the CDR3 is TGCGCCAGCGGTGACCAGACCGGGGAGCTGTTTTTT. Its protein product is CASGDQTGELFF.